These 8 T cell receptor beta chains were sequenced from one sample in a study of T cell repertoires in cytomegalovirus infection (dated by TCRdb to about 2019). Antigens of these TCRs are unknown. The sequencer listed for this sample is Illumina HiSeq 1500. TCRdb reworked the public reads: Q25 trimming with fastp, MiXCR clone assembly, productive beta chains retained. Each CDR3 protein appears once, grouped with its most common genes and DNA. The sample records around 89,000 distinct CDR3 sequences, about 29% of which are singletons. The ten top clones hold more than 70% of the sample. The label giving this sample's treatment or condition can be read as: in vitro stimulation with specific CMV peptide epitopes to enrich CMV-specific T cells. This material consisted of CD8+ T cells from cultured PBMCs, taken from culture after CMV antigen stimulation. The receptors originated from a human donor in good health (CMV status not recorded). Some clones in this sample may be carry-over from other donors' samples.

The CDR3 spells CSARDLTGLSTDTQYF. DNA for the CDR3: TGCAGTGCTAGAGATCTTACAGGGCTAAGCACAGATACGCAGTATTTT. V and J are TRBV20-1 and TRBJ2-3; possible D gene TRBD1, 6 bases. This CDR3 has 16 residues. Germline CDR1 DFQATT, CDR2 SNEGSKA (reference sequence). Trimming cost V 0 bases and J 0 bases, with 13 bases left between them.

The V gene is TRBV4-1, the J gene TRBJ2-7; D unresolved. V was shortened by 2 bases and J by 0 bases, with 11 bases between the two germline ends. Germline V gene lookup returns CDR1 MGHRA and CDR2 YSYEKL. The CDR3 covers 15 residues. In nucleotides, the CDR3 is TGCGCCAGCAGCCAACTATGGAAGGACTCCTACGAGCAGTACTTC. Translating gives CASSQLWKDSYEQYF.

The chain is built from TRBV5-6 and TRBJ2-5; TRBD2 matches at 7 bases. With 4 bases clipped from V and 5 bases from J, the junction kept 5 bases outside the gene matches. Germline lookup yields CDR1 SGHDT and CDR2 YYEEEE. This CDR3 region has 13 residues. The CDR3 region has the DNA TGTGCCAGCAGCCCAGGACTAGATGAGACCCAGTACTTC. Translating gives CASSPGLDETQYF.

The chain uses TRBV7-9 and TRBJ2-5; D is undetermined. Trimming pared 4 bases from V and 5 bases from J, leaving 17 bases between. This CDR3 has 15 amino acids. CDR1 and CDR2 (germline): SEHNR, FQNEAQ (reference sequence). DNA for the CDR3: TGTGCCAGCAGCTCCCCTCCTTTCCAAGGGGAGACCCAGTACTTC. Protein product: CASSSPPFQGETQYF.

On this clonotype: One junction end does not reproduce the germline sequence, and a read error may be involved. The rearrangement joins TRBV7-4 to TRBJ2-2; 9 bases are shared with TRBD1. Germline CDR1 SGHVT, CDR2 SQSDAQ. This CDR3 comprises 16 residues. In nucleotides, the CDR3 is TGTGCCAGCAGCTATACACCGGGACAGGGAGCCGGGGAGCCGTTTTTT. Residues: CASSYTPGQGAGEPFF.

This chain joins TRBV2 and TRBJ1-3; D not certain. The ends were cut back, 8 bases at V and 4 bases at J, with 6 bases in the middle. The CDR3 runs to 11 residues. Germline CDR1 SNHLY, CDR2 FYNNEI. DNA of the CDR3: TGTGCCAGCCTTGAGGGAAACACCATATATTTT. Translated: CASLEGNTIYF.

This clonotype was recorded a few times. Here the CDR3 DNA reads TGTGCCAGCAGTGACCTCACTGAAGCTTTCTTT. Translation: CASSDLTEAFF. The chain couples TRBV2 to TRBJ1-1; D not certain. CDR3 length: 11 amino acids. CDR1 SNHLY and CDR2 FYNNEI come from the germline V gene. The V end lost 3 bases, the J end lost 4 bases, and 3 bases lay between the germline ends.

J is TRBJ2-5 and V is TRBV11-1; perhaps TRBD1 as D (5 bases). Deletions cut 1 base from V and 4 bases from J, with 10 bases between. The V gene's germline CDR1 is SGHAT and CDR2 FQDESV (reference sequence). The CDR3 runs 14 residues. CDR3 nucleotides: TGTGCCAGCAGCTTAGTTCCAGGGCCAGAGACCCAGTACTTC. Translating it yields CASSLVPGPETQYF.